A single sample gave rise to the 19 T cell receptor beta chains below, sequenced in a study of T-cell reconstitution after alpha-beta-depleted transplantation in children. Library preparation (for TCRbeta) was performed with unique molecular identifiers. TCRdb called the PCR reads again in MiXCR, with one record for every CDR3 protein. The sample lists about 240,000 distinct CDR3 sequences, around 12% occurring once. The input for sequencing was PBMCs from the stem cell graft donor, taken from the stem cell graft. These receptors all come from a human donor who donated a stem cell graft to a child with acute lymphoblastic leukemia.

This clonotype turned up a few times. The chain links TRBV20-1 to TRBJ2-7; 8 nucleotides agree with TRBD2. In germline, CDR1 is DFQATT, CDR2 SNEGSKA (reference sequence). J lost 3 bases, V lost 0 bases, and 1 base had no gene match. The CDR3 sequence is 13 residues long. The CDR3 bases are TGCAGTGCTAGAGAGGGACTAGGCTACGAGCAGTACTTC. Protein sequence: CSAREGLGYEQYF.

This clonotype occurred a few times. This chain joins TRBV5-1 and TRBJ2-7; tentative D call: TRBD2 (5 bases). Germline CDR1 reads SGHRS; CDR2 reads YFSETQ. V was shortened by 4 bases and J by 9 bases, with 20 bases between the two germline ends. This CDR3 has 14 amino acids. The CDR3, as DNA: TGCGCCAGCAGCCCCCTCGGAGAAACTGCGGGGCAGTACTTC. Protein: CASSPLGETAGQYF.

This clonotype was picked up a small number of times. V and J are TRBV12-3 or TRBV12-4 and TRBJ1-5, with TRBD1 matching over 8 bases. CDR3 size: 15 residues. V shed 3 bases and J 10 bases; nucleotides not matched to a gene: 11. For the CDR3, the DNA is TGTGCCAGCAGTTTCCACAGGGGGGAAGACCATCCCCAGCATTTT. Protein: CASSFHRGEDHPQHF.

This clonotype was found many times. V and J are TRBV11-2 and TRBJ2-1; 9 nucleotides line up with TRBD2. Trimming took 4 bases from V and 4 from J; bases not matched to a gene: 11. Per germline, CDR1 SGHAT and CDR2 FQNNGV. This CDR3 spans 17 amino acids. For the CDR3, the DNA is TGTGCCAGCAGCTCCCCCCGTAGCGGGGGATCGTACAATGAGCAGTTCTTC. Its protein product is CASSSPRSGGSYNEQFF.

The J gene is TRBJ2-2, the V gene TRBV30; D may be TRBD2 (6 bases). This CDR3 is built from 15 residues. Deletions cut 4 bases from V and 6 bases from J, with 18 bases between. Germline assignment: CDR1 GTSNPN and CDR2 SVGIG (reference sequence). CDR3 sequence: CAWTKRGGIPGELFF. The DNA of the CDR3 is TGTGCCTGGACCAAAAGGGGAGGAATCCCCGGGGAGCTGTTTTTT.

This clonotype was counted ten times or more. CDR3 DNA: TGTGCCAGCAGCCGATCAACTAATGAAAAACTGTTTTTT. Translating gives CASSRSTNEKLFF. The V gene is TRBV28, the J gene TRBJ1-4; D is ambiguous. Germline V lookup: CDR1 MDHEN, CDR2 SYDVKM. CDR3 length: 13 amino acids. V was shortened by 6 bases and J by 0 bases, with 5 bases between the two germline ends.

This clonotype turned up a few times. The chain uses TRBV12-3 or TRBV12-4 and TRBJ2-5, with D unresolved. Between the trimmed V and J ends, which lost 5 bases and 4 bases, there was a span of 14 bases. The CDR3 length is 14 residues. The CDR3 here is CASSGPRARETQYF. The CDR3 region has the DNA TGTGCCAGCAGTGGACCTCGCGCCCGAGAGACCCAGTACTTC.

There are many counts of this clonotype. The chain recombines TRBV7-9 with TRBJ2-3; possibly TRBD2 for D (6 bases). The CDR3 has 14 residues. Trimming removed 3 bases at V and 5 bases at J, with 12 bases between. The germline V gene has CDR1 SEHNR and CDR2 FQNEAQ (reference sequence). This CDR3 reads CASSLGLRGDTQYF. The CDR3 DNA reads TGTGCCAGCAGCTTGGGACTGCGGGGAGATACGCAGTATTTT.

This clonotype has a count of ten or more. This chain uses TRBV5-1 with TRBJ2-1; 7 bases are a match to TRBD2. V trimming: 3 bases; J trimming: 9 bases; junction bases outside the gene matches: 9. This CDR3 has 14 residues. CDR1 and CDR2 (germline): SGHRS, YFSETQ. The CDR3 spells CASSSGTKHGEQFF. In DNA, the CDR3 is TGCGCCAGCAGCTCCGGGACTAAACACGGTGAGCAGTTCTTC.

This clonotype was picked up a small number of times. The chain joins TRBV7-2 to TRBJ2-5; D uncertain. This CDR3 spans 17 amino acids. V shed 5 bases and J shed 0 bases, with 19 bases lying between them. Looked up from germline, CDR1 is SGHTA and CDR2 is FQGNSA. For the CDR3, the DNA is TGTGCCAGCAGCCACCCGAAGCGCAGCGAGTACCAAGAGACCCAGTACTTC. Protein: CASSHPKRSEYQETQYF.

In its sample, this clonotype was seen once. With a much larger clone just one base away, this may be a read error. J is TRBJ2-1 and V is TRBV5-3; D call uncertain. TRBV5-3 is an ORF, and what it does is uncertain. The CDR3 spans 13 residues. In nucleotides, the CDR3 is TGTGCCAGGAGCTTGGGTAGCAGTTCCCAGCAGTTCTTC. Translated: CARSLGSSSQQFF.

This clonotype was recorded many times. The chain uses TRBV18 and TRBJ1-2, with a possible D match to TRBD1 (6 bases). Germline V CDR1 and CDR2: KGHSH, LQKENI. The length of the CDR3 is 15 residues. The ends were cut back, 2 bases at V and 2 bases at J, with 12 bases in the middle. The CDR3 protein is CASSPKGGSNYGYTF. CDR3 bases: TGTGCCAGCTCACCAAAGGGGGGCTCAAACTATGGCTACACCTTC.

As concerns this clonotype: A much larger clone sits a single nucleotide away, making a read error possible. The chain carries TRBV7-2 and TRBJ2-3, with TRBD1 matching 9 bases. This CDR3 has 16 amino acids. Per germline, CDR1 SGHTA and CDR2 FQGNSA. As DNA, the CDR3 is TGTGCCAGCAGCTTTACAGGGGGCCTTGTCACAGCTACGCAGTATTTT. Residues: CASSFTGGLVTATQYF.

This clonotype was picked up a small number of times. This chain links TRBV20-1 with TRBJ1-5; TRBD1 is a possible D gene (5 bases). V lost 6 bases and J lost 10, with 19 bases in between. Germline V gene data show CDR1 as DFQATT and CDR2 as SNEGSKA (reference sequence). The CDR3 has 13 residues. CDR3 residues: CSAGDSYSPPQHF. The CDR3 nucleotides are TGCAGTGCCGGGGACTCATACTCTCCCCCCCAGCATTTT.

This clonotype has at least ten counts. The chain has TRBV28 and TRBJ2-7; 10 bases match TRBD1. Losses at the gene ends were 9 bases for V and 0 bases for J; bases not matched to a gene: 8. The CDR3 spans 15 residues. Germline values: CDR1 MDHEN, CDR2 SYDVKM. The DNA of the CDR3 is TGTGCCAGGGGGACAGGGGCTAGTAGCTCCTACGAGCAGTACTTC. Translated, it gives CARGTGASSSYEQYF.

This clonotype showed up just a few times. This chain joins TRBV4-1 and TRBJ1-2; 9 positions match TRBD1. The CDR3 runs 18 residues. The V and J ends lost 1 base and 5 bases, in that order; junction bases with no gene match: 14. CDR1 is MGHRA and CDR2 is YSYEKL in the germline V gene. CDR3 loop: CASSQVSKRTGEGYGYTF. CDR3 DNA sequence: TGCGCCAGCAGCCAAGTCTCAAAACGGACAGGGGAAGGGTATGGCTACACCTTC.

This clonotype was counted at least ten times. This chain joins TRBV29-1 and TRBJ1-2, with D uncertain. V was shortened by 2 bases and J by 5 bases, with 15 bases between the two germline ends. The CDR3 totals 14 residues. Germline assignment: CDR1 SQVTM and CDR2 ANQGSEA. Here the CDR3 DNA reads TGCAGCGTTGAACCCACCCCTGACGGGTATGGCTACACCTTC. Translation gives CSVEPTPDGYGYTF.

Many counts were recorded for this clonotype. The V and J genes are TRBV7-8 and TRBJ1-1; D gene ambiguous. Germline V CDR1 and CDR2: SGHVS, FQNEAQ. This CDR3 region has 14 residues. The V gene lost 0 bases and the J gene lost 4 bases, with 9 bases spanning the gap. CDR3 in amino acids: CASSLAARSTEAFF. CDR3 sequence (DNA): TGTGCCAGCAGCTTAGCCGCGAGGAGCACTGAAGCTTTCTTT.

Many counts were recorded for this clonotype. The V gene is TRBV29-1, the J gene TRBJ2-1, with D unresolved. The CDR3 consists of 13 residues. Germline lookup yields CDR1 SQVTM and CDR2 ANQGSEA. Trimming pared 6 bases from V and 6 bases from J, leaving 15 bases between. In nucleotides, the CDR3 is TGCAGCGTCCGAGGTGGGAACGGCAATGAGCAGTTCTTC. Amino acid sequence: CSVRGGNGNEQFF.